Following are 25 T cell receptor beta chains from one sample sequenced in a study of T cells in Graves' hyperthyroidism and ophthalmopathy. The TCR beta CDR3 regions underwent amplification using RNA transcripts as the source. With the HTBI primer set, the TCR CDR3 went through a first round of RT-PCR. TCRdb redid the calling of the multiplex PCR reads with MiXCR, one entry per CDR3 protein. The sample carries hundreds of thousands of distinct CDR3 sequences, approximately 13% recorded once. Sequencing was done on a sample of blood. The source is a woman younger than 35 with Graves' hyperthyroidism.

This clonotype was detected many times. This chain links TRBV4-2 with TRBJ1-2; D unclear. CDR1 is LGHNA and CDR2 is YNFKEQ in the germline V gene. The CDR3 covers 14 residues. V was trimmed by 0 bases and J by 8 bases, leaving 13 bases between them. CDR3 DNA sequence: TGTGCCAGCAGCCAAGATCGGTCAGACGGAGGCTACACCTTC. Translating it yields CASSQDRSDGGYTF.

The rearrangement links TRBV28 to TRBJ2-3; 11 nucleotides match TRBD2. CDR3 length equals 14 residues. CDR1 and CDR2 from the germline V gene are MDHEN and SYDVKM. V lost 8 bases and J lost 3; bases outside the gene matches: 4. The CDR3, as DNA: TGTGCCAGCCAGACTAGCGGGAAGACAGATACGCAGTATTTT. Translation: CASQTSGKTDTQYF. The full variable domain, in which reference TRBV28 and TRBJ2-3 provide the parts outside the CDR3, is DVKVTQSSRYLVKRTGEKVFLECVQDMDHENMFWYRQDPGLGLRLIYFSYDVKMKEKGDIPEGYSVSREKKERFSLILESASTNQTSMYLCASQTSGKTDTQYFGPGTRLTVL.

The table lists this clonotype with a count of one. One junction end does not reproduce the germline sequence, and a read error may be involved. This sequence joins TRBV24-1 and TRBJ2-1; no firm D call. Germline CDR1 and CDR2: KGHDR and SFDVKD. The CDR3 totals 13 residues. CDR3 sequence: CTTSDLRTREQFF. DNA of the CDR3: TGTACCACCAGTGATCTAAGGACCAGAGAACAGTTCTTC.

This clonotype was found many times. This CDR3 reads CASTQGTEGTDTQYF. The CDR3 region has the DNA TGTGCCAGCACCCAAGGGACAGAGGGCACAGATACGCAGTATTTT. The V gene is TRBV12-3 or TRBV12-4, the J gene TRBJ2-3; TRBD1 matches at 7 bases. The V segment lost 7 bases and the J segment 1 base; nucleotides outside the gene matches: 8. The CDR3 is made up of 15 amino acids.

This clonotype was detected only a few times. The CDR3 loop reads CASSTPGGEQYF. The DNA for the CDR3 is TGTGCCAGCAGTACCCCAGGAGGCGAGCAGTACTTC. J is TRBJ2-7 and V is TRBV28; tentative D call: TRBD2 (5 bases). The germline V gene encodes CDR1 MDHEN and CDR2 SYDVKM. There are 12 residues in the CDR3. V gave up 5 bases and J gave up 6 bases, with 11 bases separating them.

This clonotype occurred many times. The V and J genes are TRBV3-1 and TRBJ1-2; D is ambiguous. CDR3 length: 18 residues. V lost 0 bases to trimming and J lost 5 bases, with 22 bases between them. Germline CDR1 reads LGHDT; CDR2 reads YNNKEL (reference sequence). The CDR3 reads CASSQDFLVRQSRYGYTF. In DNA, the CDR3 is TGTGCCAGCAGCCAAGATTTTTTGGTTCGGCAGTCCCGTTATGGCTACACCTTC.

This clonotype was picked up many times. The V gene is TRBV3-1, the J gene TRBJ2-7; D remains ambiguous. CDR3 length: 15 amino acids. Germline V gene lookup returns CDR1 LGHDT and CDR2 YNNKEL (reference sequence). V lost 1 base, J lost 3 bases, and 13 bases lay in between. CDR3 nucleotides: TGTGCCAGCAGCCAAGCGTCAGGCTCGATCTACGAGCAGTACTTC. Protein sequence: CASSQASGSIYEQYF.

The chain combines TRBV2 with TRBJ1-6; D might be TRBD1 (5 bases). CDR3 length: 14 amino acids. Per the germline V gene, CDR1 is SNHLY and CDR2 is FYNNEI. The ends were cut back, 6 bases at V and 5 bases at J, with 11 bases in the middle. The CDR3 region has the DNA TGTGCCAGCAGCTTGACAGTCAATAATTCACCCCTCCACTTT. Its protein product is CASSLTVNNSPLHF.

The chain joins TRBV3-1 to TRBJ1-4, with D hard to call. V lost 0 bases and J 8 bases, leaving 10 bases between the germline ends. CDR1 and CDR2 (germline): LGHDT, YNNKEL (reference sequence). The length of the CDR3 is 14 residues. The CDR3 spells CASSQEVGGEKLFF. The CDR3 DNA reads as TGTGCCAGCAGCCAAGAGGTAGGAGGGGAAAAACTGTTTTTT.

The chain couples TRBV4-1 to TRBJ2-2; 13 bases are a match to TRBD2. CDR3 length: 16 amino acids. The J segment lost 5 bases and the V segment lost 1 base, leaving 1 base of the junction unmatched. Germline loops: CDR1 MGHRA, CDR2 YSYEKL. CDR3 sequence (DNA): TGCGCCAGCAGCCAAGTACTAGCGGGGGGGACCGGGGAGCTGTTTTTT. The encoded protein is CASSQVLAGGTGELFF.

This clonotype was observed at least ten times. The rearrangement joins TRBV15 to TRBJ2-3, with D perhaps being TRBD1 or TRBD2 (5 bases each). The CDR3 totals 15 residues. Germline V gene lookup returns CDR1 LNHNV and CDR2 YYDKDF (reference sequence). V was trimmed by 5 bases and J by 0 bases, leaving 12 bases between them. This CDR3 is CATSGGTISTDTQYF. CDR3 DNA: TGTGCCACCAGCGGGGGAACGATTAGCACAGATACGCAGTATTTT.

The chain combines TRBV4-2 with TRBJ1-5; D may be TRBD1 (5 bases). V gave up 3 bases and J gave up 4 bases, with 16 bases separating them. Germline V gene data show CDR1 as LGHNA and CDR2 as YNFKEQ. The CDR3 extends over 16 amino acids. CDR3 sequence reads: CASSQGEGLVNQPQHF. The CDR3 region has the DNA TGTGCCAGCAGCCAGGGGGAGGGACTGGTTAATCAGCCCCAGCATTTT.

The chain recombines TRBV27 with TRBJ2-1; 15 bases agree with TRBD2. The junction had 8 bases not matched to a gene; V was cut back by 4 bases and J by 1 base. The CDR3 length is 19 residues. CDR1 is MNHEY and CDR2 is SMNVEV in the germline V gene (reference sequence). CDR3 coding DNA: TGTGCCAGCAGTTATCTACCCGGGACTAGCGGGGGGTCCTACAATGAGCAGTTCTTC. Protein product: CASSYLPGTSGGSYNEQFF.

This clonotype was found many times. V and J are TRBV10-3 and TRBJ1-1, with a weak D call TRBD1 (6 bases). CDR1 ENHRY and CDR2 SYGVKD come from the germline V gene. V was clipped by 10 bases and J by 0 bases, with 15 bases between them. This CDR3 contains 14 residues. The CDR3 loop is CATEPQGMNTEAFF. As DNA, the CDR3 is TGTGCCACCGAACCGCAGGGGATGAACACTGAAGCTTTCTTT.

To note about this clonotype: A read error may explain this, as a much larger clone is one base away. The chain joins TRBV20-1 to TRBJ1-5; D is undetermined. The CDR3 loop spans 12 amino acids. CDR1 and CDR2 (germline): DFQATT, SNEGSKA (reference sequence). CDR3 amino acids: CGHGRTNQPQHF. The CDR3 bases are TGCGGCCACGGGAGGACCAATCAGCCCCAGCATTTT.

The gene calls are TRBV7-9 and TRBJ2-1, with a tentative D call TRBD2 (6 bases). This CDR3 spans 18 amino acids. The germline V and J ends were trimmed by 6 bases and 0 bases, with 21 bases remaining between them. The V gene's germline CDR1 is SEHNR and CDR2 FQNEAQ (reference sequence). CDR3 sequence: CASRPRLTAGSSYNEQFF. As DNA, the CDR3 is TGTGCCAGCAGGCCGAGGCTGACGGCGGGGAGCTCCTACAATGAGCAGTTCTTC.

The gene calls are TRBV7-8 and TRBJ2-6, with D possibly matching TRBD1 (6 bases). The CDR3 is 15 amino acids. The germline CDR1 and CDR2 sequences are SGHVS and FQNEAQ. V dropped 5 bases and J dropped 4 bases, with 12 bases sitting between them. The CDR3 loop is CASSHRALGANVLTF. The CDR3 DNA sequence: TGTGCCAGCAGCCACAGGGCGCTGGGGGCCAACGTCCTGACTTTC.

J is TRBJ2-3 and V is TRBV2; 9 positions match TRBD2. The trim removed 5 bases at V and 3 bases at J, leaving 9 bases unmatched. This CDR3 is 16 amino acids long. CDR1 and CDR2 (germline): SNHLY, FYNNEI. The CDR3 here is CASSPYGTSWTDTQYF. In DNA, the CDR3 is TGTGCCAGCAGTCCTTACGGGACTAGCTGGACAGATACGCAGTATTTT.

The table lists this clonotype with many counts. V usage is TRBV3-1 and J usage is TRBJ2-5; 8 bases are shared with TRBD2. The CDR3 is 13 residues long. The germline CDR1 and CDR2 sequences are LGHDT and YNNKEL (reference sequence). Trimming at V came to 1 base and at J to 5 bases, leaving 0 bases not matched to a gene. The chain's CDR3 is CASSQGLAETQYF. The DNA for the CDR3 is TGTGCCAGCAGCCAAGGACTAGCGGAGACCCAGTACTTC.

This clonotype was counted at least ten times. The chain employs TRBV12-3 or TRBV12-4 and TRBJ2-2; TRBD2 agrees at 11 bases. CDR3 length: 17 residues. Trimming at V came to 8 bases and at J to 4 bases, leaving 12 bases not matched to a gene. The CDR3 bases are TGTGCCAGCGCTCTAGCGGGGGGCGCCAGGGGCACCGGGGAGCTGTTTTTT. Translating gives CASALAGGARGTGELFF.

The V and J genes are TRBV6-1 and TRBJ2-2, with TRBD1 matching over 8 bases. Germline V gene lookup returns CDR1 MNHNS and CDR2 SASEGT. The CDR3 consists of 16 residues. V was clipped by 6 bases and J by 4 bases; unmatched bases: 10. In DNA form, the CDR3 reads TGTGCCAGCAGCGGCTTGGGGACAGGCGGCACCGGGGAGCTGTTTTTT. This translates into CASSGLGTGGTGELFF.

The chain recombines TRBV10-1 with TRBJ2-3, with D perhaps assigned TRBD1 or TRBD2 (5 bases each). The CDR3 contains 13 residues. V was trimmed by 4 bases and J by 3 bases, leaving 8 bases between them. Looked up from germline, CDR1 is WNHNN and CDR2 is SYGVQD (reference sequence). CDR3 coding DNA: TGCGCCAGCAGTGGGGACCCGACAGATACGCAGTATTTT. Translation gives CASSGDPTDTQYF.

This chain connects TRBV7-6 to TRBJ1-5, with TRBD1 identical over 8 bases. This CDR3 is built from 15 residues. Germline V gives CDR1 SGHVS, CDR2 FNYEAQ. Trimming took 5 bases from V and 3 from J; bases not matched to a gene: 6. CDR3 protein: CASSTGQGDNQPQHF. The CDR3 nucleotides read TGTGCCAGCAGCACCGGACAGGGTGACAATCAGCCCCAGCATTTT.

This clonotype was seen many times. V usage is TRBV7-8 and J usage is TRBJ2-6, with 11 bases that match TRBD1. The CDR3 length is 16 residues. V shed 5 bases and J 1 base; nucleotides not matched to a gene: 1. Germline V gene lookup returns CDR1 SGHVS and CDR2 FQNEAQ. CDR3 residues: CASSRDRGSGANVLTF. As DNA, the CDR3 is TGTGCCAGCAGCAGGGACAGGGGGTCTGGGGCCAACGTCCTGACTTTC. Supplemented by reference TRBV7-8 and TRBJ2-6, the full variable domain reads GAGVSQSPRYKVAKRGQDVALRCDPISGHVSLFWYQQALGQGPEFLTYFQNEAQLDKSGLPSDRFFAERPEGSVSTLKIQRTQQEDSAVYLCASSRDRGSGANVLTFGAGSRLTVL.

This rearrangement joins TRBV6-8 to TRBJ1-2; a possible D gene is TRBD1 (6 bases). The CDR3 consists of 15 residues. Looked up from germline, CDR1 is MNHGY and CDR2 is SAAAGT. Trimming left V 7 bases short and J 4 bases short, with 19 bases between. CDR3 residues: CASNIRGPLRYGYTF. DNA of the CDR3: TGTGCCAGCAACATCAGGGGACCCCTCCGCTATGGCTACACCTTC.